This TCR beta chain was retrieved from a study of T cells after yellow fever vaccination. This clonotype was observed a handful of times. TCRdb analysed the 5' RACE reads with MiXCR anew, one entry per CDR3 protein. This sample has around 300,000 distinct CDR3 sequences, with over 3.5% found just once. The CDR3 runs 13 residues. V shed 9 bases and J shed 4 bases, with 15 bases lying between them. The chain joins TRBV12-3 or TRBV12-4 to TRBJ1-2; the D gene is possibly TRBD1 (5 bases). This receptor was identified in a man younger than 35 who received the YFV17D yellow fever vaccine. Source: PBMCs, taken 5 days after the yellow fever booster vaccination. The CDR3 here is CASRQRDFYGYTF. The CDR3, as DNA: TGTGCCAGTCGCCAACGGGACTTCTATGGCTACACCTTC.